The entry that follows covers one TCR beta chain sequence. Its specificity is not known. The PCR had 60 Vbeta and 13 Jbeta primers. TCRdb keeps only in-frame clones here, not all; method: immunoSEQ multiplex PCR. The table includes about 180,000 clones, approximately 81% detected once. Germline CDR1 reads MNHNS; CDR2 reads SASEGT. The CDR3 consists of 15 residues. Losses at the gene ends were 5 bases for V and 2 bases for J; bases not matched to a gene: 5. This entry belongs to a study of cytomegalovirus exposure and HLA in healthy donors. Points from the study as a whole: Rarity marked most TCR sequences, yet some public TCRs occurred in many donors. Immune exposure information available was restricted to CMV serostatus. Reports state that TCR beta sequences accurately predicted most subjects' HLA-A and HLA-B alleles.

The sequencing input was PBMCs. The sequence came from a boy younger than 10 in good health and CMV-seronegative. The V gene is TRBV6-1, the J gene TRBJ2-7, with 11 nucleotides matching TRBD2. CDR3 sequence reads: CASSQGSGGAYEQYV. CDR3 DNA: TGTGCCAGCAGTCAGGGTAGCGGGGGGGCCTACGAGCAGTACGTC.